These T cell receptor beta chains were read from a single sample in a study of T cell repertoires in cytomegalovirus infection. TCRdb ran MiXCR on the reads and lists one entry per CDR3 protein. Seen here are about 150,000 distinct CDR3 sequences, about a quarter observed once, and the top ten hold about a tenth. The sample comprised PBMCs. The receptors come from a human donor in good health (CMV status not recorded). Some clones in this sample may be carry-over from other donors' samples. Each CDR3 is given with its conserved first and last residue. D genes are given only for firm matches.

j_call v_call d_call cdr3_aa
TRBJ2-7 TRBV10-3 - CAIGTADLYEQYF
TRBJ1-5 TRBV29-1 TRBD1 CSVVTGDQPQHF
TRBJ1-5 TRBV28 - CASSPVGRDQPQHF
TRBJ1-2 TRBV12-3/TRBV12-4 TRBD1 CASSGGQAPSYGYTF
TRBJ2-7 TRBV5-6 - CASSWGGYEQYF
TRBJ2-7 TRBV5-1 TRBD1 CASSSPGQGYEQYF
TRBJ1-1 TRBV5-1 - CASSSDSSNTEAFF
TRBJ2-2 TRBV7-2 TRBD2 CASSLDGRVTGELFF
TRBJ2-7 TRBV7-2 TRBD2 CASSLWTRGATRGGEQYF
TRBJ2-3 TRBV6-2/TRBV6-3 TRBD1 CASSETGGAAETQYF
TRBJ2-7 TRBV12-3/TRBV12-4 TRBD1 CASSPSPGTGVQSEQYF
TRBJ1-5 TRBV28 - CASNPAGVSNQPQHF
TRBJ2-7 TRBV20-1 - CSASSETYEQYF
TRBJ2-7 TRBV7-9 - CASSSAGRDPSYEQYF
TRBJ2-1 TRBV4-2 TRBD2 CASSQENSGYNEQFF
TRBJ1-3 TRBV7-9 TRBD1 CASRRQGERNTIYF
TRBJ2-5 TRBV7-3 - CASSPGLARGQETQYF
TRBJ1-4 TRBV28 - CASSLLGHTNGANEKLFF
TRBJ1-5 TRBV12-3/TRBV12-4 - CASRTFDQPQHF
TRBJ2-5 TRBV2 TRBD2 CASSGTSRVETQYF
TRBJ1-2 TRBV7-6 - CASSLEGKNYGYTF
TRBJ2-1 TRBV6-6 - CASSYLGASSYNEQFF
TRBJ1-1 TRBV7-6 - CASSLGTIGNTEAFF
TRBJ2-7 TRBV7-9 - CASSLAGDPYEQYF
TRBJ2-1 TRBV6-2/TRBV6-3 TRBD2 CASRLAVVSGEQFF
TRBJ2-1 TRBV7-3 - CASSPPGLDEQFF
TRBJ1-2 TRBV25-1 - CASSETGTYGYTF
TRBJ2-7 TRBV6-1 - CASGFWGYEQYF
TRBJ2-1 TRBV12-3/TRBV12-4 - CASSFGVSGYNEQFF
TRBJ2-7 TRBV6-5 - CASSYSKGYEQYF
TRBJ1-4 TRBV14 - CASSQGGAREKLFF
TRBJ1-2 TRBV5-1 - CASSLEGNSDYGYTF
TRBJ2-1 TRBV7-2 - CASSQTARTYNEQFF
TRBJ2-7 TRBV19 - CASSFDLDGSYEQYF
TRBJ1-4 TRBV29-1 - CSVRTNEKLFF
TRBJ1-3 TRBV9 - CASSVEGGSGNTIYF
TRBJ2-2 TRBV4-1 - CASSQGGTAGELFF